This T cell receptor beta chain was identified during a study of CD8+CD57+ T cells in acquired aplastic anemia (dated by TCRdb to about 2018). For the study in its entirety: On average, sorted CD4+ and CD8+ cells yielded 3.2 ug of extracted DNA, with a range of about 0.17 to 27.4 ug. CD8+CD57+ expansion was defined as frequency above the mean frequency observed in healthy subjects.

Patients chosen for sequencing had shown expansion of CD8+CD57+ cells by flow cytometry. Every patient had a diagnosis of severe acquired aplastic anemia based on International Study of Aplastic Anemia and Agranulocytosis and Camitta criteria. No patient had received any therapy when blood was sampled. TCR repertoires of sorted CD4+ and CD8+ blood T cells from severe aplastic anemia patients and healthy subjects were deep-sequenced in the study. In the USA, patient enrollment took place under clinicaltrials.gov protocols 00001620, 01623167, 00001397, 00071045, 00081523 and 00961064. Ficoll-Paque density gradient centrifugation was used to isolate peripheral blood mononuclear cells. CD4+ and CD8+ T cells were sorted by FACS or magnetic beads before DNA extraction. Broad study findings and their caveats: Patients and healthy controls showed no significant difference in CD8+ Simpson's diversity (P=0.060). Roughly 31 CD8+ CDR3 sequences were shared between patients and controls but appeared highly expressed in patients and within their immunodominant clones.

Profiling of TCR beta VDJ combinations and CDR3 sequences used genomic DNA as the template. TCR repertoire sequencing was run on an Illumina HiSeq 2000. As for the authors' bioinformatics: Repertoire assessment relied on Simpson's diversity index, CDR3 size and DJ length profiles, and TRBV/TRBJ rearrangement plots. The most abundant DNA sequence in the deep sequencing data was defined as the immunodominant clone. CDR3 amino acid sequences were screened for sharing across subjects and were compared with published repertoires and the VDJdb database. TCRdb ran its own pipeline on the public reads, namely fastp trimming at Q25 and MiXCR clone calling, and kept in-frame beta chains. One record per CDR3 amino acid sequence lists the most common genes and DNA. TCRdb's processing, not the study's, gives the V and J calls here. The sample data list tens of thousands of distinct CDR3 sequences, and about 63% of these were observed just once. Clones ranked in the top ten supply 45% to 75% of the sample.

V lost 2 bases and J lost 8 bases, and the count of bases not matched to a germline gene is 13. Its CDR3 holds 16 amino acids, cysteine through phenylalanine. Of the read, only the CDR3 DNA is kept; its 48 bases are in frame from base 1. From a lookup of the germline V gene, CDR1 and CDR2 are SGHTA and FQGNSA. A remark on this clonotype: Its target antigen remains unknown. One base away there is no much larger clone; base qualities are not given.

The source material was sorted CD4+, CD8+, or CD8+CD57+ T cells (not recorded which) from PBMCs. This TCR derives from a human donor with aplastic anemia. The receptor chain draws on TRBV7-2 and TRBJ1-2; 8 nucleotides in the junction match TRBD1. The CDR3 reads as follows: CASSLRAGGDLKGYTF. The bases read TGTGCCAGCAGCTTAAGGGCAGGGGGCGATTTGAAAGGCTACACCTTC.